These 9 T cell receptor beta chains were all obtained from the same sample, sequenced in a study of regulatory dendritic cells for organ transplantation. Here immunoSEQ multiplex PCR was the method, and the copy in TCRdb shows in-frame clones only, minus some. The table lists over 20,000 clones, just under 75% of them singletons. The sequenced sample was memory CD4+ T cells from blood. Subset: CD45RO+ memory T cells. Receptor source: a human donor in good health.

This clone was observed a handful of times. This sequence joins TRBV7-2 and TRBJ1-4, with D maybe TRBD1 (5 bases). Per the germline V gene, CDR1 is SGHTA and CDR2 is FQGNSA. Trimming removed 5 bases at V and 0 bases at J, with 13 bases between. The CDR3 consists of 16 residues. DNA of the CDR3: TGTGCCAGCAGCCAGTGGGGGGGGGCAACTAATGAAAAACTGTTTTTT. This translates into CASSQWGGATNEKLFF.

V is TRBV7-2 and J is TRBJ1-5; 8 nucleotides match TRBD1. This CDR3 region has 14 residues. V shed 5 bases and J 6 bases; nucleotides not matched to a gene: 6. Germline lookup yields CDR1 SGHTA and CDR2 FQGNSA. CDR3 bases: TGTGCCAGCAGCGTCGCAGGGGGCGGTCAGCCCCAGCATTTT. Translated, it gives CASSVAGGGQPQHF.

This clone occurred a few times. Other DNA sequences in the same sample also yield this CDR3. The chain carries TRBV4-3 and TRBJ2-7; D perhaps matches TRBD2 (5 bases). This CDR3 contains 13 residues. V shed 0 bases and J shed 3 bases, with 6 bases lying between them. Germline loops: CDR1 LGHNA, CDR2 YSLEER. CDR3 loop: CASSQDRGYEQYF. Written as DNA, the CDR3 is TGCGCCAGCAGCCAAGATCGGGGCTACGAGCAGTACTTC.

This clone was found once. The gene calls are TRBV2 and TRBJ1-4; D call uncertain. The CDR3 spans 14 residues. CDR1 is SNHLY and CDR2 is FYNNEI in the germline V gene. Trimming cost V 1 base and J 8 bases, with 11 bases left between them. The CDR3 reads CASSEGRVGEKLFF. In DNA, the CDR3 is TGTGCCAGCAGTGAAGGTCGGGTTGGGGAAAAACTGTTTTTT.

The chain joins TRBV9 to TRBJ2-5, with D unclear. CDR3 length equals 14 residues. V was pared by 0 bases and J by 2 bases, with 8 bases between. Germline V gene sequence: CDR1 SGDLS, CDR2 YYNGEE. CDR3 sequence reads: CASSVDSSQETQYF. CDR3 bases: TGTGCCAGCAGCGTAGATAGCTCGCAAGAGACCCAGTACTTC. Full variable domain (remainder filled in from reference TRBV9 and TRBJ2-5): DSGVTQTPKHLITATGQRVTLRCSPRSGDLSVYWYQQSLDQGLQFLIQYYNGEERAKGNILERFSAQQFPDLHSELNLSSLELGDSALYFCASSVDSSQETQYFGPGTRLLVL.

This chain's CDR3 is CASSVAPVNTGELFF. CDR3 DNA: TGCGCCAGCAGCGTGGCCCCGGTAAACACCGGGGAGCTGTTTTTT. The V gene is TRBV5-1, the J gene TRBJ2-2; D remains unclear. Germline V lookup: CDR1 SGHRS, CDR2 YFSETQ. V lost 4 bases, J lost 2 bases, and 12 bases lay in between. This CDR3 contains 15 residues.

V and J are TRBV2 and TRBJ2-7; 9 bases agree with TRBD1. The CDR3 contains 15 residues. The V gene end was trimmed by 5 bases and the J gene end by 4 bases; junction bases not matched to a gene: 9. CDR1 is SNHLY, CDR2 FYNNEI, per germline. CDR3 bases: TGTGCCAGCAGTTTGAGGACAGGGGCAGGATACGAGCAGTACTTC. Translated: CASSLRTGAGYEQYF.

This clone was detected only a few times. V is TRBV11-2 and J is TRBJ1-3; 7 bases match TRBD1. CDR1 SGHAT and CDR2 FQNNGV come from the germline V gene. The CDR3 length is 14 residues. V gave up 5 bases and J gave up 4 bases; unmatched junction bases: 5. The CDR3 DNA is TGTGCCAGCAGCCCAGACAGGGAAGGAAACACCATATATTTT. It is translated as CASSPDREGNTIYF.

The rearrangement uses TRBV7-9 and TRBJ2-5; D uncertain. The CDR3 runs to 12 residues. V lost 1 base and J 5 bases, leaving 5 bases between the germline ends. CDR1 and CDR2 (germline): SEHNR, FQNEAQ (reference sequence). CDR3 protein: CASSLEEETQYF. CDR3 DNA: TGTGCCAGCAGCTTAGAGGAGGAGACCCAGTACTTC.